This paragraph covers one TCR beta chain sequence. The data belong to a study of blood T cell repertoires in COVID-19. Overall study context: The United States, Italy and Spain supplied acute and convalescent COVID-19 samples. The analysed material was cDNA or gDNA that came from T cells, B-cell-depleted T cells, or PBMCs.

The V segment lost 4 bases and the J segment 2 bases; nucleotides outside the gene matches: 4. Germline CDR1 and CDR2: SGHRS and YFSETQ. CDR3 length: 15 residues. Original data processing: Amplification of reference gene primers was used by the study to estimate nucleated cell counts. Produced via immunoSEQ multiplex PCR; TCRdb's table is partial and in-frame only. That table furnishes V, J and clone size, whereas the DNA furnished D and trimming. The table lists about 200,000 clones, approximately 82% of them singletons, with 6.5% to 8.5% in the top ten. This receptor was taken from a human donor with acute or convalescent COVID-19. The donor label of this sample is uncertain. The source material was peripheral blood. V usage is TRBV5-1 and J usage is TRBJ1-4, with TRBD1 identical over 8 bases. This CDR3 is CASSLQGATNEKLFF. CDR3 bases: TGCGCCAGCAGCCTGCAGGGGGCGACTAATGAAAAACTGTTTTTT. Variable domain in full (rest from reference TRBV5-1 and TRBJ1-4): KAGVTQTPRYLIKTRGQQVTLSCSPISGHRSVSWYQQTPGQGLQFLFEYFSETQRNKGNFPGRFSGRQFSNSRSEMNVSTLELGDSALYLCASSLQGATNEKLFFGSGTQLSVL.